This TCR beta chain appears in the sequencing data of a study of blood T cell repertoires in COVID-19. Overall study: Nucleic acid was either cDNA or gDNA, and it came from T cells, B-cell-depleted T cells, or PBMCs.

This table comes from immunoSEQ multiplex PCR, and its TCRdb copy is limited to in-frame clones, with some not included. The sample yields 200,000 to 300,000 clones, about 87% seen once. Self-reported history from a screening survey and questionnaire set each donor's cohort. A COVID-19 case had been met by exposed participants during the 2 weeks before study entry. The CDR3 contains 14 residues. The V and J ends lost 4 bases and 3 bases respectively, with 12 bases between them. CDR1 is MGHDK, CDR2 SYGVNS, per germline. Material: PBMCs or T cells enriched from blood (not recorded which). This TCR was recovered from a woman between 40 and 55 years old who had been exposed to COVID-19. J is TRBJ1-2 and V is TRBV25-1, with D possibly being TRBD1 (6 bases). CDR3 residues: CASSVGRGDYGYTF. The CDR3 nucleotides are TGTGCCAGCAGTGTGGGCAGGGGAGACTATGGCTACACCTTC.